Following are 3 T cell receptor beta chains from one sample sequenced in a study of shared clonotypes between healthy human individuals. Here immunoSEQ multiplex PCR was the method, and the copy in TCRdb shows in-frame clones only, minus some. The table lists about 1.1 million clones, more than 75% of them singletons. The sequencing input was memory CD4+ T cells from PBMCs. The subset here: CD45RA-negative fraction. These receptors all come from a man younger than 35 in good health. Some clones in this sample may be carry-over from other donors' samples.

This clone was observed a handful of times. V gene TRBV19 combines with J gene TRBJ2-5; D is unresolved. With 3 bases removed from V and 0 bases from J, the gap between germline ends came to 14 bases. Germline V gene data show CDR1 as LNHDA and CDR2 as SQIVND (reference sequence). The CDR3 length is 16 residues. CDR3 DNA: TGTGCCAGTAGTATGACCCTATCCTCGTACCAAGAGACCCAGTACTTC. Translating gives CASSMTLSSYQETQYF.

This clone was detected only a few times. The chain has TRBV7-3 and TRBJ2-1, with TRBD2 matching over 13 bases. The CDR3 is 12 amino acids. Unmatched junction bases numbered 3, after V lost 9 bases and J lost 10 bases. In germline, CDR1 is SGHTA, CDR2 FQGTGA. Here the CDR3 DNA reads TGTGCCAGTGGGACTAGCGGGAACGAGCAGTTCTTC. Protein: CASGTSGNEQFF.

This clone was observed a handful of times. The chain has TRBV4-2 and TRBJ2-7; TRBD1 might be the D (5 bases). The CDR3 contains 13 residues. V dropped 0 bases and J dropped 9 bases, with 12 bases sitting between them. Germline-derived CDR1 and CDR2 are LGHNA and YNFKEQ. This chain's CDR3 is CASSQDRQQGQYF. CDR3 DNA sequence: TGTGCCAGCAGCCAAGATAGACAGCAGGGGCAGTACTTC.